This entry concerns a single T cell receptor beta chain. This sample stems from a study of T cell changes during pregnancy in multiple sclerosis. The CDR3 is 15 amino acids. Trimming shortened V by 7 bases and J by 5 bases, and 17 bases separated the two germline ends. Germline V gene lookup returns CDR1 MDHEN and CDR2 SYDVKM. Assay used: immunoSEQ multiplex PCR; TCRdb lists only in-frame clones, some missing. Counted here are tens of thousands of clones, roughly nine tenths occurring once; the ten biggest clones make up roughly 3.3%. Here the sequenced sample was peripheral blood, taken before pregnancy. J is TRBJ2-2 and V is TRBV28, with D perhaps matching TRBD1 (6 bases). The clonotype was recovered from a female donor with multiple sclerosis, enrolled in a pregnancy study. DNA for the CDR3: TGTGCCAGCAACTCTCAGGGGATCGGGACCGGGGAGCTGTTTTTT. Its translation is CASNSQGIGTGELFF.